This T cell receptor beta chain emerged from a study of blood T cell repertoires in COVID-19. Study information: T cells, B-cell-depleted T cells, or PBMCs provided the cDNA or gDNA that served as material.

Trimming removed 4 bases at V and 3 bases at J, with 10 bases between. CDR1 and CDR2 (germline): SEHNR, FQNEAQ (reference sequence). This CDR3 comprises 14 residues. Profiling relied on immunoSEQ multiplex PCR, and the TCRdb table lists in-frame clones only, not all of them. The table shows 300,000 to 400,000 clones, with less than 90% occurring only once. The chain uses TRBV7-9 and TRBJ1-3; TRBD1 is a possible D gene (5 bases). The clonotype originates from a woman aged 25 to 39 who had recovered from COVID-19. The sample was PBMCs or T cells enriched from blood (not recorded which). Here the CDR3 DNA reads TGTGCCAGCAGCTATGCAGGGTATGGAAACACCATATATTTT. This translates into CASSYAGYGNTIYF.